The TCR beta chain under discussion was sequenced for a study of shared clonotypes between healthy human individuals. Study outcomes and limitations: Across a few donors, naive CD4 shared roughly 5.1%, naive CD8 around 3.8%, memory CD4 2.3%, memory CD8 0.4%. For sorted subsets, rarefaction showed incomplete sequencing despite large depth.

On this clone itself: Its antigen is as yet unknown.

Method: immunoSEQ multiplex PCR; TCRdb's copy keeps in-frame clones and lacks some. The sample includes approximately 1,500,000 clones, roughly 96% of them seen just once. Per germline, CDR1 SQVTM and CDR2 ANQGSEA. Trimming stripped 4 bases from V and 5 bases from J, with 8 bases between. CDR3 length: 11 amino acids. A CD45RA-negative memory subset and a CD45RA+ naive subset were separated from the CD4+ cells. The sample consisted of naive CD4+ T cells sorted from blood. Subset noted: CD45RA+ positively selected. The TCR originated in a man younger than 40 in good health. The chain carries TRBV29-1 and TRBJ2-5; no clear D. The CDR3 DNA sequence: TGCAGCGTTGGTGATGTGGAGACCCAGTACTTC. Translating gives CSVGDVETQYF. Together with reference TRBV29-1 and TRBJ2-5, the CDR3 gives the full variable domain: SAVISQKPSRDICQRGTSLTIQCQVDSQVTMMFWYRQQPGQSLTLIATANQGSEATYESGFVIDKFPISRPNLTFSTLTVSNMSPEDSSIYLCSVGDVETQYFGPGTRLLVL.